A selection of T cell receptor beta chains follows, all from one sample in a study of T cell responses to AZD1222 COVID-19 vaccine. Data came from immunoSEQ multiplex PCR; TCRdb stores just in-frame clones and leaves some out. The sample lists under 200,000 clones, approximately 91% occurring once. The sample in question was peripheral blood, obtained on day 0 of AZD1222 vaccination. All receptors derive from an adult in good health. Both conserved end residues are part of each CDR3. A D gene is named only where the DNA matches it firmly.

j_call,d_call,v_call,cdr3_aa
TRBJ1-2,TRBD1,TRBV6-6,CASSDQGQNYGYTF
TRBJ2-1,.,TRBV7-2,CASSLMGGTYNEQFF
TRBJ2-5,.,TRBV7-2,CASSLEHRETQYF
TRBJ1-3,TRBD1,TRBV2,CASSPRTGSGNTIYF
TRBJ1-1,.,TRBV11-2,CASSSTTGSAEAFF
TRBJ2-1,.,TRBV9,CASSVMTSSYNEQFF
TRBJ2-5,.,TRBV10-1,CASSESSSSETQYF
TRBJ2-1,TRBD1,TRBV6-5,CAITWGTVGLEQFF
TRBJ1-3,TRBD1,TRBV6-5,CASRAGTGVQNTIYF
TRBJ1-2,.,TRBV11-2,CASSLLGEASWGYTF
TRBJ1-4,.,TRBV27,CASRDGGRGEKLFF
TRBJ1-5,TRBD1,TRBV29-1,CSVGRGQGNQPQHF
TRBJ2-7,.,TRBV30,CAWSDNIYEQYF
TRBJ2-1,.,TRBV7-9,CASSPTVPTYNEQFF
TRBJ2-7,.,TRBV28,CASSAPGRAYEQYF
TRBJ2-5,TRBD1,TRBV7-6,CASSLGTGQGRETQYF
TRBJ2-7,TRBD1,TRBV27,CASSFPQGFNYEQYF
TRBJ1-5,TRBD1,TRBV9,CASSPGTGKPQHF
TRBJ1-2,TRBD1,TRBV7-2,CASSLNPQGWYGYTF
TRBJ1-1,.,TRBV6-5,CASSQKDNTEAFF
TRBJ2-7,.,TRBV21-1,CASSKKSGTSGRSYEQYF
TRBJ2-2,.,TRBV5-5,CASSLAQGFNTGELFF
TRBJ1-4,TRBD1,TRBV9,CASSVGDRGPEKLFF
TRBJ2-3,.,TRBV7-2,CASSPRQRRDTQYF
TRBJ1-1,.,TRBV6-5,CASRELHMNTEAFF
TRBJ1-2,.,TRBV9,CASSVGHGYTF
TRBJ2-3,.,TRBV6-1,CASSEIVQGTQYF
TRBJ2-7,.,TRBV5-1,CASSLGLGPYEQYF
TRBJ1-5,TRBD1,TRBV28,CASSPDRENQPQHF
TRBJ2-7,.,TRBV12-3/TRBV12-4,CASTRTVTYEQYF
TRBJ1-1,.,TRBV20-1,CSASAQLNTEAFF
TRBJ1-4,.,TRBV25-1,CASSEYRDQEKLFF
TRBJ1-2,TRBD1,TRBV6-4,CASSPRQGWNSGYTF
TRBJ2-5,.,TRBV5-3,CARSLERGSARTDRQETQYF
TRBJ2-3,TRBD2,TRBV19,CASGISGRADTQYF